These T cell receptor beta chains were read from a single sample in a study of cytomegalovirus exposure and HLA in healthy donors. Profiled with immunoSEQ multiplex PCR; TCRdb holds only in-frame clones, not every one. The sample holds some 65,000 clones; 60% to 65% are singletons and the top ten take 2.8%. The specimen sequenced was PBMCs. The receptors were sampled from a man between 25 and 39 years old in good health and CMV-seronegative. CDR3s include the opening cysteine and the closing phenylalanine or tryptophan. D genes are given only for firm matches. Rows may omit the clone size; those that give it use once, few, many or a size class.

>TRBV29-1|TRBJ1-5|NA|NA
CSVVLQGGQPQHF
TGCAGCGTTGTCTTACAGGGTGGTCAGCCCCAGCATTTT
>TRBV29-1|TRBJ2-1|NA|NA
CSVEGLAESYNEQFF
TGCAGCGTTGAAGGGTTAGCGGAGTCCTACAATGAGCAGTTCTTC
>TRBV30|TRBJ1-5|TRBD1|NA
CAWQGASNQPQHF
TGTGCCTGGCAGGGGGCGAGCAATCAGCCCCAGCATTTT
>TRBV7-9|TRBJ1-2|NA|once
CASSPPQAQANYGYTF
TGTGCCAGCAGCCCCCCCCAAGCACAAGCGAACTATGGCTACACCTTC
>TRBV7-9|TRBJ1-2|NA|NA
CASSPSGGAPNYGYTF
TGTGCCAGCAGCCCCAGTGGGGGGGCCCCTAACTATGGCTACACCTTC
>TRBV2|TRBJ2-7|NA|NA
CASIGRDTVTYEQYF
TGTGCCAGCATAGGTCGGGACACGGTCACCTACGAGCAGTACTTC
>TRBV6-1|TRBJ2-7|NA|NA
CASSGSGSSYEQYF
TGTGCCAGCAGTGGCTCCGGGTCCTCCTACGAGCAGTACTTC
>TRBV18|TRBJ1-2|TRBD1|few
CASLAPGTERYGYTF
TGTGCCAGTCTCGCCCCTGGGACAGAACGATATGGCTACACCTTC
>TRBV11-3|TRBJ2-5|NA|NA
CASSLDLATTETQYF
TGTGCCAGCAGCTTAGATCTAGCGACGACGGAGACCCAGTACTTC
>TRBV29-1|TRBJ1-5|NA|few
CSVVGRRDTSNQPQHF
TGCAGCGTTGTGGGACGCAGGGACACTAGCAATCAGCCCCAGCATTTT
>TRBV7-2|TRBJ1-2|NA|NA
CASSLAGGSTFYGYTF
TGTGCCAGCAGCTTAGCGGGAGGCAGCACTTTCTATGGCTACACCTTC
>TRBV7-8|TRBJ1-2|NA|NA
CASSSNRVAGYGYTF
TGTGCCAGCAGCTCAAACAGGGTGGCAGGCTATGGCTACACCTTC
>TRBV7-8|TRBJ1-1|TRBD1|few
CASSSWTGKGEAFF
TGTGCCAGCAGCTCTTGGACAGGCAAGGGTGAAGCTTTCTTT
>TRBV6-5|TRBJ2-7|NA|few
CASSYSSTGLGEQYF
TGTGCCAGCAGTTACTCGTCTACAGGGCTGGGTGAGCAGTACTTC
>TRBV29-1|TRBJ2-7|NA|NA
CSVEGQRFGEQYF
TGCAGCGTTGAAGGACAGAGATTCGGCGAGCAGTACTTC
>TRBV19|TRBJ2-5|NA|NA
CASSMRYPPTETQYF
TGTGCCAGTAGTATGAGGTACCCCCCGACCGAGACCCAGTACTTC
>TRBV6-4|TRBJ1-2|NA|few
CASRLNPQVRNGYTF
TGTGCCAGCAGATTAAACCCGCAGGTTCGGAATGGCTACACCTTC
>TRBV4-1|TRBJ2-7|NA|NA
CASSQEYGSLYEQYF
TGCGCCAGCAGCCAAGAATATGGCAGTCTCTACGAGCAGTACTTC
>TRBV7-8|TRBJ1-1|TRBD1|NA
CASSLYPTGALNTEAFF
TGTGCCAGCAGCTTATACCCCACAGGGGCGTTGAACACTGAAGCTTTCTTT
>TRBV29-1|TRBJ2-2|TRBD1|NA
CSVVFLGQSNTGELFF
TGCAGCGTTGTCTTCTTGGGACAGTCGAACACCGGGGAGCTGTTTTTT
>TRBV6-1|TRBJ1-2|NA|few
CASGTLGHYGYTF
TGTGCCAGTGGGACACTCGGACACTATGGCTACACCTTC
>TRBV7-9|TRBJ2-7|TRBD2|NA
CASSFLGLAYEQYF
TGTGCCAGCAGCTTCTTGGGACTAGCCTACGAGCAGTACTTC
>TRBV9|TRBJ2-1|NA|NA
CASSVGNFNEQFF
TGTGCCAGCAGCGTGGGCAATTTCAATGAGCAGTTCTTC
>TRBV6-4|TRBJ2-3|NA|NA
CASSEEAGPYFSDTQYF
TGTGCCAGCAGTGAAGAGGCGGGGCCCTACTTCTCAGATACGCAGTATTTT
>TRBV7-9|TRBJ2-1|NA|NA
CASRLNTGYFNEQFF
TGTGCCAGCAGACTTAACACAGGGTATTTCAATGAGCAGTTCTTC
>TRBV6-5|TRBJ1-4|TRBD1|few
CASSSGQRETNEKLFF
TGTGCCAGCAGTTCGGGACAGAGGGAGACTAATGAAAAACTGTTTTTT
>TRBV4-2|TRBJ2-3|NA|NA
CASSQEDSDGGGDTQYF
TGTGCCAGCAGCCAAGAGGATTCGGACGGGGGAGGAGATACGCAGTATTTT
>TRBV2|TRBJ1-1|TRBD1|NA
CASSEPLTGGEGNTEAFF
TGTGCCAGCAGTGAACCCCTTACAGGGGGCGAAGGGAACACTGAAGCTTTCTTT
>TRBV19|TRBJ2-7|TRBD2|few
CASSITSGYEQYF
TGTGCCAGTAGTATAACTAGCGGCTACGAGCAGTACTTC
>TRBV9|TRBJ2-3|NA|NA
CASSVDSGTDTQYF
TGTGCCAGCAGCGTAGACAGTGGGACAGATACGCAGTATTTT
>TRBV5-1|TRBJ2-7|TRBD1|NA
CASSRTGTGPYEQYF
TGCGCCAGCAGCCGTACAGGGACAGGGCCCTACGAGCAGTACTTC
>TRBV7-9|TRBJ1-4|TRBD1|NA
CASSWTGEPDEKLFF
TGTGCCAGCAGCTGGACAGGGGAGCCGGACGAAAAACTGTTTTTT
>TRBV19|TRBJ1-6|NA|NA
CASTFDGGSPLHF
TGTGCCAGTACCTTTGACGGGGGTTCACCCCTCCACTTT
>TRBV9|TRBJ2-1|NA|NA
CASSVGLADEQFF
TGTGCCAGCAGCGTAGGGTTAGCCGATGAGCAGTTCTTC
>TRBV2|TRBJ2-1|TRBD2|NA
CASSAEGLAGNEQFF
TGTGCCAGCAGTGCCGAGGGACTAGCGGGGAATGAGCAGTTCTTC
>TRBV10-1|TRBJ2-1|TRBD2|NA
CASSESGLARNNEQFF
TGCGCCAGCAGTGAGTCAGGACTAGCCCGTAACAATGAGCAGTTCTTC
>TRBV7-6|TRBJ2-7|NA|few
CASSFDGGQGIYEQYF
TGTGCCAGCAGCTTTGACGGGGGGCAGGGGATCTACGAGCAGTACTTC
>TRBV14|TRBJ2-7|NA|NA
CASSPEQRPYEQYF
TGTGCCAGCAGCCCTGAGCAGCGACCCTACGAGCAGTACTTC
>TRBV19|TRBJ1-2|TRBD1|few
CASSIGDRGVGYTF
TGTGCCAGTAGTATAGGCGACAGGGGAGTTGGCTACACCTTC
>TRBV6-5|TRBJ2-7|TRBD1|NA
CASRTGAITSYEQYF
TGTGCCAGCCGAACAGGGGCAATAACCTCCTACGAGCAGTACTTC
>TRBV6-5|TRBJ2-7|TRBD1|NA
CASSYGVQGAGEQYF
TGTGCCAGCAGTTACGGGGTCCAGGGGGCGGGGGAGCAGTACTTC
>TRBV7-2|TRBJ2-5|TRBD1|NA
CASSSGTEETQYF
TGTGCCAGCAGCTCCGGGACAGAAGAGACCCAGTACTTC
>TRBV9|TRBJ1-4|TRBD1|few
CASSRTGATFNEKLFF
TGTGCCAGCTCCCGGACAGGGGCCACTTTTAATGAAAAACTGTTTTTT
>TRBV30|TRBJ1-1|NA|NA
CAWSDNRNTEAFF
TGTGCCTGGAGTGACAACAGGAACACTGAAGCTTTCTTT
>TRBV6-5|TRBJ1-1|NA|few
CASSPTGHEAFF
TGTGCCAGCAGCCCGACAGGTCATGAAGCTTTCTTT
>TRBV6-5|TRBJ2-7|NA|NA
CASREGTSEQYF
TGTGCCAGCAGGGAAGGGACATCCGAGCAGTACTTC
>TRBV7-7|TRBJ2-5|TRBD1|NA
CASSLAPDRGYQETQYF
TGTGCCAGCAGCTTAGCGCCGGACAGGGGGTACCAAGAGACCCAGTACTTC
>TRBV5-1|TRBJ2-2|NA|NA
CASSLGPLRNTGELFF
TGCGCCAGCAGCTTGGGGCCACTAAGGAACACCGGGGAGCTGTTTTTT
>TRBV9|TRBJ2-5|NA|NA
CASSVVPTPRGETQYF
TGTGCCAGCAGCGTAGTCCCCACGCCGAGAGGAGAGACCCAGTACTTC
>TRBV18|TRBJ2-5|NA|NA
CASSPPNYSQETQYF
TGTGCCAGCTCACCACCTAACTACTCCCAAGAGACCCAGTACTTC
>TRBV5-1|TRBJ2-7|TRBD1|NA
CASSLGTGSEQYF
TGCGCCAGCAGCTTGGGGACAGGGAGCGAGCAGTACTTC